This TCR beta chain was recorded in a study of shared T cell receptors in the human thymus. Sequencing used immunoSEQ multiplex PCR; TCRdb keeps in-frame clones, though not all of them. The table records roughly 660,000 clones, more than 75% of them present only once. CDR1 and CDR2 (germline): MGHRA, YSYEKL. V shed 0 bases, J shed 2 bases, and the junction held 13 bases outside the gene matches. The CDR3 consists of 20 residues. This same sample was also part of a study on human thymus T cells. That work adds: Donors consisted of healthy Finnish infants (having corrective surgery for congenital heart defects). Thymic tissue was derived from resections collected during corrective heart surgery. Among thymic and blood repertoires, usage of V and J genes appeared biased. Related research examined unrelated individuals and reported that their thymic repertoires overlapped highly.

The rearrangement uses TRBV4-1 and TRBJ2-3; TRBD2 matches at 11 bases. This TCR came from a boy under two years old with a congenital heart defect. Sequenced input: thymocytes. CDR3 sequence reads: CASSQEEELAGEWATDTQYF. The CDR3, as DNA: TGCGCCAGCAGCCAAGAAGAGGAACTAGCGGGAGAATGGGCCACAGATACGCAGTATTTT.